These 7 T cell receptor beta chains were sequenced from one sample in a study of cytomegalovirus exposure and HLA in healthy donors. The PCR used 60 Vbeta and 13 Jbeta primers. The assay was immunoSEQ multiplex PCR, and TCRdb's table has in-frame clones only and misses some. The sample has fewer than 200,000 clones, around 80% seen once. Sequencing was performed on PBMCs. The receptor source for this set is a girl aged 2-9 years in good health and CMV-seropositive.

The chain employs TRBV19 and TRBJ1-1, with D possibly TRBD1 on 5 matching bases. V gave up 7 bases and J gave up 0 bases, with 18 bases separating them. Germline V gene data show CDR1 as LNHDA and CDR2 as SQIVND (reference sequence). The CDR3 extends over 16 amino acids. The DNA for the CDR3 is TGTGCCAGTACTACCTTGGGACTCGGGCTGAACACTGAAGCTTTCTTT. It is translated as CASTTLGLGLNTEAFF.

The chain recombines TRBV28 with TRBJ1-5; D unclear. The V end lost 4 bases, the J end lost 1 base, and 17 bases lay between the germline ends. Looked up from germline, CDR1 is MDHEN and CDR2 is SYDVKM. The CDR3 sequence is 17 residues long. CDR3 sequence reads: CASSSPDFPKSNQPQHF. DNA of the CDR3: TGTGCCAGCAGTTCCCCAGACTTCCCGAAGAGCAATCAGCCCCAGCATTTT.

CDR3 sequence reads: CASSLTGTDNEQFF. Here the CDR3 DNA reads TGTGCCAGCAGCTTGACCGGGACAGACAATGAGCAGTTCTTC. The genes are TRBV7-7 and TRBJ2-1; 7 bases line up with TRBD1. In germline, CDR1 is SSHAT, CDR2 FNYEAQ (reference sequence). The V and J ends lost 3 bases and 5 bases, in that order; junction bases with no gene match: 4. The CDR3 extends over 14 amino acids.

This clone was observed once. The rearrangement links TRBV28 to TRBJ1-1; TRBD1 matches at 7 bases. Germline V CDR1 and CDR2: MDHEN, SYDVKM. This CDR3 contains 14 residues. The ends lost 5 bases at V and 3 bases at J; junction bases unmatched: 6. The CDR3 protein is CASSAAGTDTEAFF. The CDR3, as DNA: TGTGCCAGCAGTGCTGCCGGGACAGACACTGAAGCTTTCTTT. Supplemented by reference TRBV28 and TRBJ1-1, the full variable domain reads DVKVTQSSRYLVKRTGEKVFLECVQDMDHENMFWYRQDPGLGLRLIYFSYDVKMKEKGDIPEGYSVSREKKERFSLILESASTNQTSMYLCASSAAGTDTEAFFGQGTRLTVV.

This chain connects TRBV7-2 to TRBJ2-3; 8 nucleotides line up with TRBD2. The CDR3 contains 13 residues. CDR1 and CDR2 (germline): SGHTA, FQGNSA. V trimming: 5 bases; J trimming: 8 bases; junction bases outside the gene matches: 6. The DNA for the CDR3 is TGTGCCAGCAGCCAGGGACTAGAGGGTACGCAGTATTTT. It yields the protein CASSQGLEGTQYF.

This clone is a singleton in its sample. The rearrangement uses TRBV5-1 and TRBJ2-3; no clear D gene. CDR1 SGHRS and CDR2 YFSETQ come from the germline V gene. This CDR3 has 13 residues. Between the trimmed V and J ends, which lost 7 bases and 4 bases, there was a span of 13 bases. CDR3 amino acids: CASGAETSDTQYF. The CDR3 nucleotides read TGCGCCAGCGGCGCGGAGACTTCAGATACGCAGTATTTT.

The chain carries TRBV5-8 and TRBJ2-7; 7 bases line up with TRBD2. The germline V gene encodes CDR1 SGHTS and CDR2 YDEGEE. The CDR3 loop spans 17 amino acids. Trimming cost V 4 bases and J 2 bases; bases outside gene matches: 15. CDR3 in DNA: TGTGCCAGCAGCCCGAATGCGGCGGGGGTACACACCTACGAGCAGTACTTC. The encoded protein is CASSPNAAGVHTYEQYF.